This T cell receptor beta chain appears in the sequencing data of a study of cytomegalovirus exposure and HLA in healthy donors. Overall study findings and caveats: Per published reports, the classifier diagnosed cytomegalovirus status with high specificity and sensitivity. In a later analysis, a missense DCLRE1C variant was linked to TCR beta V- and J-gene trimming. It was only CMV serostatus that was available as immune exposure information. The study labeled 164 TCR beta chains cytomegalovirus-associated.

13 Jbeta primers and 60 Vbeta primers were used for the PCR. Using immunoSEQ multiplex PCR, the repertoire was profiled, and TCRdb retains in-frame clones only, with some absent. Here the sample spans roughly 200,000 clones, over 65% being singletons. This clone was seen a few times. Its antigen remains unidentified. In germline, CDR1 is LNHDA, CDR2 SQIVND (reference sequence). This CDR3 comprises 17 residues. Germline trimming cut 6 bases from V and 4 bases from J; bases unmatched to any gene: 13. The clonotype comes from a woman in her 30s in good health and CMV-seronegative. The chain is built from TRBV19 and TRBJ1-1; 11 nucleotides align to TRBD1. Sequencing was performed on PBMCs. The CDR3 protein is CASRTDRGPFRGTEAFF. CDR3 in DNA: TGTGCCAGTAGGACGGACAGGGGGCCTTTCCGGGGCACTGAAGCTTTCTTT.